These 10 T cell receptor beta chains originate from one sample sequenced in a study of T cells in Graves' hyperthyroidism and ophthalmopathy. Amplification yielded TCR beta CDR3 regions, with RNA transcripts as the source. HTBI primers were the set used in a first-round RT-PCR of the TCR CDR3. Each CDR3 protein gets one entry after TCRdb re-called the multiplex PCR reads with MiXCR. The table records a few hundred thousand distinct CDR3 sequences, 15% to 18% of them present only once. Sample: blood. These receptors all come from a woman younger than 30 with Graves' hyperthyroidism that later progressed to Graves' ophthalmopathy.

This clonotype was seen ten or more times. This sequence joins TRBV12-3 or TRBV12-4 and TRBJ2-2; 7 bases line up with TRBD1. The V segment lost 6 bases and the J segment 1 base; nucleotides outside the gene matches: 5. The CDR3 extends over 15 amino acids. The CDR3 DNA reads TGTGCCAGCAGACCGACAGGGTTGAACACCGGGGAGCTGTTTTTT. Its translation is CASRPTGLNTGELFF.

This clonotype was detected ten times or more. The J gene is TRBJ1-5, the V gene TRBV28; D perhaps matches TRBD1 (6 bases). From germline, CDR1 is MDHEN and CDR2 SYDVKM. The CDR3 contains 18 residues. Trimming removed 3 bases at V and 2 bases at J, with 20 bases between. CDR3 nucleotide sequence: TGTGCCAGCAGTTTGCGGACAGCCCTTGCGGTAGGCAATCAGCCCCAGCATTTT. Its protein product is CASSLRTALAVGNQPQHF.

This clonotype was recorded many times. The V call is TRBV2, the J call TRBJ1-1; a weak D match, TRBD1 (6 bases). The ends were cut back, 6 bases at V and 3 bases at J, with 17 bases in the middle. The CDR3 runs to 15 residues. The germline V gene has CDR1 SNHLY and CDR2 FYNNEI. CDR3 DNA: TGTGCCAGCAGCCTTTTGGGGGCGCGGGACACTGAAGCTTTCTTT. It translates to CASSLLGARDTEAFF.

This clonotype was recorded at least ten times. This sequence joins TRBV6-1 and TRBJ2-3; 10 nucleotides align to TRBD2. Per germline, CDR1 MNHNS and CDR2 SASEGT. The CDR3 length is 17 residues. V was clipped by 7 bases and J by 3 bases; unmatched bases: 13. CDR3 bases: TGTGCCAGCAAAAGAAGTAGCGGGAGGTTGAGAACAGATACGCAGTATTTT. It is translated as CASKRSSGRLRTDTQYF.

The chain employs TRBV25-1 and TRBJ2-3, with 7 bases lining up with TRBD2. With V trimmed by 4 bases and J by 4 bases, 5 bases remained unmatched. CDR3 length: 14 residues. Germline-derived CDR1 and CDR2 are MGHDK and SYGVNS. DNA of the CDR3: TGTGCCAGCAGTGCGACGGGAGGCGCAGATACGCAGTATTTT. The encoded protein is CASSATGGADTQYF.

The chain uses TRBV6-5 and TRBJ2-5, with TRBD2 matching over 8 bases. V shed 2 bases and J 2 bases; nucleotides not matched to a gene: 13. This CDR3 comprises 18 residues. The germline V gene encodes CDR1 MNHEY and CDR2 SVGAGI. In DNA form, the CDR3 reads TGTGCCAGCAGTTACCCGACTAGCGCCTTGGGCGGACAAGAGACCCAGTACTTC. This codes for CASSYPTSALGGQETQYF.

In its sample, this clonotype was seen many times. V gene TRBV27 combines with J gene TRBJ2-1; tentative D call: TRBD1 (6 bases). Germline V lookup: CDR1 MNHEY, CDR2 SMNVEV (reference sequence). The CDR3 is 14 amino acids. Trimming removed 6 bases at V and 4 bases at J, with 13 bases between. The CDR3 region has the DNA TGTGCCAGCAGCCCCGGGACATTTTACAATGAGCAGTTCTTC. Translating it yields CASSPGTFYNEQFF.

This chain links TRBV14 with TRBJ2-7; possible D gene TRBD2, 6 bases. V lost 1 base and J 0 bases, leaving 19 bases between the germline ends. The CDR3 length is 18 residues. Germline loops: CDR1 SGHDN, CDR2 FVKESK. CDR3 residues: CASSQVPTSLRSSYEQYF. CDR3 DNA: TGTGCCAGCAGCCAAGTCCCCACTAGCTTGAGGAGCTCCTACGAGCAGTACTTC.

This rearrangement joins TRBV11-2 to TRBJ2-2; no definite D call. V was clipped by 4 bases and J by 1 base, with 10 bases between them. The CDR3 is 15 residues long. Germline CDR1 SGHAT, CDR2 FQNNGV. The CDR3 spells CASSSRVQNTGELFF. The CDR3 DNA reads as TGTGCCAGCAGCTCACGTGTACAGAACACCGGGGAGCTGTTTTTT.

The V gene is TRBV19, the J gene TRBJ2-1, with 8 bases aligning to TRBD2. After removal of 1 base from V and 8 bases from J, the junction contained 7 bases not matched to a gene. Per the germline V gene, CDR1 is LNHDA and CDR2 is SQIVND (reference sequence). The CDR3 has 15 amino acids. The CDR3 DNA reads TGTGCCAGTAGTATAGCGGGAGGGCCCTGGGATGAGCAGTTCTTC. The encoded protein is CASSIAGGPWDEQFF.